The sequence of this T cell receptor beta chain was determined in a study of T cells expressing NK-cell markers (dated by TCRdb to about 2020). In the study overall: In sorted CD3+CD56+NKG2C+, CD3+CD56+NKG2C- and CD3+CD56-NKG2C+ T-cell subsets from 8 or 9 donors, TCR beta-chain repertoires were profiled. The libraries were sequenced on Illumina HiSeq 2000/2500, MiSeq or NextSeq, producing 2 x 150 bp reads. Among the eight sequenced donors, seven were HCMV-seropositive and one was HCMV-seronegative. All eight donors whose samples were sequenced were randomly selected healthy volunteers, three of them men and five women. What the authors observed across the whole study: Whether the expanded NKG2C-expressing T cell clones were specific for HCMV antigens was left unclear. Those dominant clonotypes were again the most abundant among CD3+CD56-NKG2C+ cells in a few donors, at about 28.3-65%. In several donors, the dominant CD3+CD56+NKG2C+ clonotypes were among the top 10 CD8+ clonotypes and accounted for about 1.0-8% of CD8+ T cells.

Of note for this clonotype: The antigen it recognizes is unknown.

HCMV-specific IgG was detected in serum with a commercial ELISA kit to determine HCMV serostatus. Ficoll density gradient centrifugation was used to isolate peripheral blood mononuclear cells from blood. CDR3 length: 14 amino acids, cysteine to phenylalanine. DNA is not recorded here. Sequences SQVTM (CDR1) and ANQGSEA (CDR2) are obtained from the germline V gene. Sequenced using an Illumina HiSeq 2000. TCR beta cDNA libraries were prepared using 5'RACE template switching, which introduced a universal primer site and unique molecular identifiers. cDNA synthesis was primed from the TCR beta constant segment, followed by two successive PCR amplification steps. The paper's data handling went like this. Reads were demultiplexed and grouped by UMI with MIGEC, and clonotypes were assembled and quantified with MiTCR. Only TCR cDNA sequences supported by at least two reads were kept to exclude erroneous sequences. The tcR package was used for downstream repertoire analysis, and clonotypes were matched between fractions using CDR3 nucleotide sequence together with V segment. VDJmatch was used to annotate antigen specificity against VDJdb, with one amino acid substitution allowed in CDR3. TCRdb reprocessed the reads into one record per CDR3 protein sequence, lacking DNA. Here the V and J calls rest on TCRdb's processing, not on the authors' analysis. This sample's records show around 100,000 distinct CDR3 sequences. The top ten clonotypes cover about a fifth of the sample.

The chain employs TRBV29-1 and TRBJ2-2; there is no DNA to check the TCRdb D call of TRBD1. The specimen was blood T cells: a sorted CD56 or NKG2C T cell subset, CD4+ or CD8+ T cells, or bulk PBMC T cells (not recorded which). This sequence was found in a woman between 18 and 69 years old in good health. This receptor has the CDR3 CSVGGTGEFGELFF.